Listed below are T cell receptor beta chains from one sample, sequenced in a study of shared clonotypes between healthy human individuals. Here immunoSEQ multiplex PCR was the method, and the copy in TCRdb shows in-frame clones only, minus some. The top ten hold roughly 1.7% of the sample, which has more than 2 million clones, 80% to 95% seen once. Sequenced material: naive CD8+ T cells from PBMCs. The receptors here all came from a man younger than 30 in good health. Some clones in this sample may be carry-over from other donors' samples. Both conserved end residues are part of each CDR3. The size of a clone is reported for some rows only, either as once, few or many, or as a class for expanded clones.

len | v_gene | abundance | CDR3aa
14 | TRBV7-8 | . | CASSLGGGRTEAFF
10 | TRBV28 | . | CATLTGEAFF
14 | TRBV30 | few | CAWRGDTRNEKLFF
15 | TRBV14 | . | CASSHWTASTDTQYF
19 | TRBV21-1 | . | CASSKGTCFGLTSSYEQYF
17 | TRBV5-1 | . | CASSLANQGAMNTEAFF
13 | TRBV10-2 | . | CASSESRTRGYTF
16 | TRBV7-2 | . | CASSRGLAGHQETQYF
15 | TRBV27 | . | CASSLAGARGYEQYF
14 | TRBV11-2 | . | CASSPGQGYPEAFF
16 | TRBV27 | . | CASSFTVGGRVHEQFF
15 | TRBV27 | . | CASSLSWTGRTEAFF
15 | TRBV13 | . | CASSLGTSGPYEQYF
19 | TRBV7-6 | . | CASSPFRGIAWNSGNTIYF
14 | TRBV15 | . | CATSRELSTTPQHF
14 | TRBV28 | . | CASRGAGSGYEQYF
13 | TRBV15 | . | CATSIRDRYEQYF
14 | TRBV27 | . | CASSFGITGYEQYF
16 | TRBV9 | once | CASSVGRGVGQETQYF
12 | TRBV9 | . | CASSGSRSEQYF
12 | TRBV11-2 | . | CASSLDRYEQYF
18 | TRBV19 | . | CASSMGGIQDYSNQPQHF
11 | TRBV25-1 | . | CASSLDTEAFF
17 | TRBV7-9 | . | CASSPRTSGTGANVLTF
15 | TRBV30 | . | CAWSVGLRLKDEQYF
14 | TRBV14 | . | CASSQEVATGELFF
15 | TRBV30 | . | CAWSVGRSSYSPLHF
15 | TRBV9 | . | CASSPTGTSVDEQYF
16 | TRBV19 | once | CASSLGRWDSNQPQHF
15 | TRBV29-1 | . | CSVEEIIQTNYGYTF
17 | TRBV7-6 | . | CASSPRLAGANTGELFF
14 | TRBV19 | . | CASSPRARIGEQYF